This TCR beta chain was captured by sequencing in a study of cytomegalovirus exposure and HLA in healthy donors. The overall study: In a later analysis, it was reported that the roughly 130 validation repertoires had been produced on the same platform as the 670 or so repertoires belonging to the first cohort.

Germline values: CDR1 ENHRY, CDR2 SYGVKD. The CDR3 covers 13 residues. After removal of 6 bases from V and 5 bases from J, the junction contained 6 bases not matched to a gene. Assay: immunoSEQ multiplex PCR; the TCRdb copy retains only in-frame clones and omits some. This table has 100,000 or so clones, less than 85% appearing once. This sequence was found in a man younger than 30 in good health and CMV-seropositive. Sequenced input: PBMCs. This chain uses TRBV10-3 with TRBJ2-5, with TRBD1 matching 7 bases. In DNA form, the CDR3 reads TGTGCCATCAGGACAGGGTCGATGGAGACCCAGTACTTC. Translation gives CAIRTGSMETQYF.